What follows describes a single T cell receptor (beta chain). The record originates from a study of cytotoxic CD8 clonotypes in ibrutinib-treated CLL. J was trimmed by 10 bases and V by 5 bases; bases with no gene match: 2. Germline V gives CDR1 MNHNY, CDR2 SVGAGI (reference sequence). The CDR3 has 11 amino acids. TCRdb's copy holds only in-frame clones and misses some; the assay was immunoSEQ multiplex PCR. The sample carries fewer than 400,000 clones, about 64% recorded once. Sequencing was performed on PBMCs, taken after 36 months of ibrutinib treatment. The source is a human donor with chronic lymphocytic leukemia. The rearrangement links TRBV6-6 to TRBJ2-1; 7 bases match TRBD1. CDR3 protein: CASSADREQFF. The CDR3 DNA sequence: TGTGCCAGCAGTGCGGACAGGGAGCAGTTCTTC.